This T cell receptor (beta chain) was sequenced in a study of blood T cell repertoires in COVID-19. Here immunoSEQ multiplex PCR was the method, and the copy in TCRdb shows in-frame clones only, minus some. The sample has about 42,000 clones; 89% are singletons. This CDR3 has 17 amino acids. Germline V gives CDR1 KGHDR, CDR2 SFDVKD. With 3 bases removed from V and 3 bases from J, the gap between germline ends came to 19 bases. This sequence originates from a human donor in a cohort sampled during active COVID-19. V usage is TRBV24-1 and J usage is TRBJ1-1, with no clear D. Input material: peripheral blood. CDR3 DNA sequence: TGTGCCACCAGTGATCCGGGGAGGTGGGGTTTGGACACTGAAGCTTTCTTT. Amino acids: CATSDPGRWGLDTEAFF.